The rows below give T cell receptor beta chains drawn from one sample of a study of Graves' ophthalmopathy and Graves' hyperthyroidism. TCRdb passed the multiplex PCR reads through MiXCR, listing each CDR3 protein once. The sample has 580,000 or so distinct CDR3 sequences, roughly 39% seen once; the top ten hold about 4.2%. Material: peripheral blood or thyroid tissue (not recorded which). The receptors come from an adult man with Graves' hyperthyroidism. The CDR3 runs from the conserved cysteine through the conserved F or W. The order of the fields is J gene, clone size, D gene, V gene, CDR3 DNA, CDR3 protein. A D gene is named only where the DNA matches it firmly. Not all rows give a size; the values are once, few, many and, for expanded clones, a class.

TRBJ2-2 | many | NA | TRBV25-1 | TGTGCCAGCAGTTTCGGCGAGGAGCTGTTTTTT | CASSFGEELFF
TRBJ1-1 | NA | NA | TRBV10-3 | TGTGCCATCAGTTGGGTCCCGAACACTGAAGCTTTCTTT | CAISWVPNTEAFF
TRBJ2-5 | many | TRBD1 | TRBV12-3/TRBV12-4 | TGTGCCAGCAGTTTAGCACAGGGGGTCGGGACCCAGTACTTC | CASSLAQGVGTQYF
TRBJ2-5 | NA | TRBD2 | TRBV9 | TGTGCCAGCAGCGTCTCTAGCGGGGGCCGTCAAGAGACCCAGTACTTC | CASSVSSGGRQETQYF
TRBJ2-2 | many | NA | TRBV24-1 | TGTGCCACCAGTGATGTGGGACTCGGGAGGAACACCGGGGAGCTGTTTTTT | CATSDVGLGRNTGELFF
TRBJ2-2 | NA | NA | TRBV5-1 | TGCGCCAACAGCTTGGATTACCAGGGAAGCGCCGGGGAGCTGTTTTTT | CANSLDYQGSAGELFF
TRBJ1-4 | few | TRBD1 | TRBV5-8 | TGTGCCAGCAGCCGACGACAGGGACAGGGTGAAAAACTGTTTTTT | CASSRRQGQGEKLFF
TRBJ2-7 | NA | NA | TRBV18 | TGTGCCAGCCATTCAGGGCGCGAGCAGTACTTC | CASHSGREQYF
TRBJ2-5 | NA | NA | TRBV12-3/TRBV12-4 | TGTGCCAGCAGTGATTGGAGGAATCAGCCCCAGTACTTC | CASSDWRNQPQYF
TRBJ1-1 | few | TRBD1 | TRBV7-8 | TGTGCCAGCAGCTTAGCTCAGGGGGTCACTGAAGCTTTCTTT | CASSLAQGVTEAFF
TRBJ1-2 | many | NA | TRBV6-1 | TGTGCCAGCAGTCTTACCACGTGGGGCTACACCTTC | CASSLTTWGYTF
TRBJ2-5 | NA | NA | TRBV12-3/TRBV12-4 | TGTGCCAGCAGTTCCCCAGACAGGAGGGTAGAGACCCAGTACTTC | CASSSPDRRVETQYF
TRBJ2-7 | many | TRBD2 | TRBV2 | TGTGCCAGCAGTGCTCCTAGCGGGGGGCCGGGCGAGCAGTACTTC | CASSAPSGGPGEQYF
TRBJ2-7 | NA | TRBD2 | TRBV5-1 | TGCGCCAGCAGCTTCCTAGCGGGAGTCGGCAATGAGCAGTACTTC | CASSFLAGVGNEQYF
TRBJ1-1 | NA | NA | TRBV19 | TGTGCCAGTAGTGCGCAACCCAGGGGATTCATGAACACTGAAGCTTTCTTT | CASSAQPRGFMNTEAFF
TRBJ1-1 | NA | NA | TRBV6-5 | TGTGCCAGCAGCCGAAAAGAAGCTTTCTTT | CASSRKEAFF
TRBJ2-5 | NA | TRBD2 | TRBV28 | TGTGCCAGCAGTCGCCGACTAGCGGGGGAAAAAGGGACCCAGTACTTC | CASSRRLAGEKGTQYF
TRBJ2-1 | few | NA | TRBV20-1 | TGCAGTGCTAGAGCGGGAGCGGATGAGCAGTTCTTC | CSARAGADEQFF
TRBJ2-2 | few | TRBD2 | TRBV12-3/TRBV12-4 | TGTGCCAGCAGTCCAGCATGGGGGGGGGGGACCGGGGAGCTGTTTTTT | CASSPAWGGGTGELFF
TRBJ2-5 | few | NA | TRBV5-1 | TGCGCCAGCAGCTTGGAGGGGGAAGGAGGACAAGAGACCCAGTACTTC | CASSLEGEGGQETQYF
TRBJ2-7 | many | TRBD2 | TRBV20-1 | TGCAGTGCTAGAGTCGCGGGGGGGGGCGAGCAGTACTTC | CSARVAGGGEQYF
TRBJ1-1 | NA | NA | TRBV27 | TGTGCCAGAAGTACGGGCGGCACTGAAGCTTTCTTT | CARSTGGTEAFF
TRBJ2-5 | many | TRBD1 | TRBV7-8 | TGTGCCAGCAGCTTGGGGACAGGGGACCGGGAGACCCAGTACTTC | CASSLGTGDRETQYF
TRBJ1-5 | NA | TRBD1 | TRBV10-3 | TGTGCCAGCAGTTACCCGGACAGGGTAGTAAATCAGCCCCAGCATTTT | CASSYPDRVVNQPQHF
TRBJ1-1 | many | NA | TRBV6-5 | TGTGCCAGCAGTTACGGTGGGTTGCCTTTCTTT | CASSYGGLPFF
TRBJ2-5 | few | NA | TRBV25-1 | TGTGCCAGCGGGAGGTGGGGATTCCAGGGGGAAAAAGAGACCCAGTACTTC | CASGRWGFQGEKETQYF
TRBJ2-7 | many | NA | TRBV6-5 | TGTGCCAGCGGTATTGGCAGGGAGCAGTACTTC | CASGIGREQYF
TRBJ1-2 | few | NA | TRBV9 | TGTGCCAGCAGCGTAGTGGGAGGGTTCGGTGCGCAGGGCTACACCTTC | CASSVVGGFGAQGYTF
TRBJ2-2 | NA | TRBD2 | TRBV3-1 | TGTGCCAGCGGACGTCGAGCGGGGGGAACCGGGGAGCTGTTTTTT | CASGRRAGGTGELFF
TRBJ1-5 | NA | NA | TRBV19 | TGTGCCAGTAGTATACTCGGACAGATGAGTAGCAATCAGCCCCAGCATTTT | CASSILGQMSSNQPQHF
TRBJ1-5 | many | TRBD1 | TRBV5-1 | TGCGCCAGCAGCTTGGGGACAGGGCATCAGCCCCAGCATTTT | CASSLGTGHQPQHF
TRBJ1-4 | NA | NA | TRBV30 | TGTGCCTGGAGTTTAGGGATCGGCGGTGAAAAACTGTTTTTT | CAWSLGIGGEKLFF
TRBJ1-2 | NA | NA | TRBV6-6 | TGTGCCAGCAGTTACCTCCCGGGAGAGGAGAACTATGGCTACACCTTC | CASSYLPGEENYGYTF
TRBJ2-7 | many | NA | TRBV6-2/TRBV6-3 | TGTGCCAGCACGAGGGCGGGAAGCTCCTACGAGCAGTACTTC | CASTRAGSSYEQYF
TRBJ2-2 | NA | TRBD1 | TRBV9 | TGTGCCAGCAGCGTAGCAGGGGGAGACGGGACCGGGGAGCTGTTTTTT | CASSVAGGDGTGELFF
TRBJ1-2 | NA | TRBD1 | TRBV29-1 | TGCAGCGTTGAAGATCGGGAAACAGGGGAGGGCTACACCTTC | CSVEDRETGEGYTF
TRBJ2-7 | NA | NA | TRBV7-9 | TGTGCCAGCAGCTGTAAGGGTTGCTACGAGCAGTACTTC | CASSCKGCYEQYF
TRBJ2-5 | NA | TRBD2 | TRBV20-1 | TGCAGCCCGCGGGCTAGCGGGAGCCGGGGGACCCAGTACTTC | CSPRASGSRGTQYF
TRBJ1-2 | many | TRBD1 | TRBV6-1 | TGTGCCAGCAGGGACAGGGAAAACTATGGCTACACCTTC | CASRDRENYGYTF
TRBJ1-2 | NA | NA | TRBV11-2 | TGTGCCAGCAGCCGACCCCTGGCTCTCACCTGGGCGGATGGCTACACCTTC | CASSRPLALTWADGYTF
TRBJ2-5 | many | TRBD1 | TRBV20-1 | TGCAGTGCTTCGACAGGGACAGGGACCGAGACCCAGTACTTC | CSASTGTGTETQYF
TRBJ2-3 | NA | TRBD2 | TRBV9 | TGTGCCAGCAGCGACGGGACTAGAGGCACAGATACGCAGTATTTT | CASSDGTRGTDTQYF
TRBJ2-2 | many | TRBD1 | TRBV5-8 | TGTGCCAGCAGCCGCCCTTTGACAGGGGACGGGGAGCTGTTTTTT | CASSRPLTGDGELFF
TRBJ1-6 | many | NA | TRBV5-8 | TGTGCCAGTGGCCCTGCGGGTTTCTATAATTCACCCCTCCACTTT | CASGPAGFYNSPLHF
TRBJ1-4 | few | NA | TRBV6-5 | TGTGCCAGCAGTTACGAGGGGGGGCGGACTGAAAAACTGTTTTTT | CASSYEGGRTEKLFF
TRBJ1-2 | NA | TRBD1 | TRBV2 | TGTGCCAGCAGTGAGATGGCACAGGGGGGCTACACCTTC | CASSEMAQGGYTF
TRBJ1-2 | NA | TRBD1 | TRBV7-2 | TGTGCCAGCAGCTTCCCGGGACAGGGATTGTTTGAGTGTGGCTACACCTTC | CASSFPGQGLFECGYTF
TRBJ2-1 | NA | NA | TRBV24-1 | TGTGCCACCAGTGATCGATTTACAGGGCCCAATGAGCAGTTCTTC | CATSDRFTGPNEQFF
TRBJ1-2 | many | NA | TRBV29-1 | TGCAGCGCGGGACACGAGGGCTACACCTTC | CSAGHEGYTF
TRBJ2-7 | many | NA | TRBV29-1 | TGCAGCGTTCGGTACCGCGCCTACGAGCAGTACTTC | CSVRYRAYEQYF
TRBJ2-7 | many | NA | TRBV10-1 | TGCGCCAGCAGTGTCGGGCGGGGTTCCTACGAGCAGTACTTC | CASSVGRGSYEQYF
TRBJ2-7 | many | TRBD2 | TRBV7-2 | TGTGCCAGCAGCTTAGGAGCTAGCGGGAGTACTTACGAGCAGTACTTC | CASSLGASGSTYEQYF
TRBJ2-5 | NA | NA | TRBV28 | TGTGCTGGCAGTTCCAAGACAGGTCGGGAGACCCAGTACTTC | CAGSSKTGRETQYF